This T cell receptor (beta chain) was identified during a study of T-cell memory formation after mild COVID-19 (dated by TCRdb to the early 2020s). Study-wide context: Most TCR sequence clusters were specific to one of the two donors. T-cell clones expanding and contracting after mild COVID-19 in a couple of donors were tracked by longitudinal TCRalpha and TCRbeta repertoire sequencing. The cohort comprised two young, previously healthy adult volunteers, one female and one male.

Ficoll-Paque density gradient centrifugation was used to isolate PBMCs. CDR1 SEHNR and CDR2 FQNEAQ are derived from the germline V gene (reference sequence). There are 14 amino acids in the CDR3, from cysteine to phenylalanine inclusive. Left in the record is the CDR3 DNA by itself, 42 bases read in frame from the first base. The junction shows trimming of 4 bases on V and 1 base on J, plus 10 bases between the germline ends. A word on this clonotype: It lacks a known antigen. Per-nucleotide qualities are absent, and no much larger clonotype sits a single base away.

Results and caveats for the whole study, not just this receptor: Whether the second-wave clones peaking on day 37 were SARS-CoV-2 specific was not confirmed. Contracting CD4+ clones appeared mostly in the CM and EM memory subsets, whereas CD8+ clones were enriched in EMRA. Only a couple of mild cases were covered in the study, and larger cohorts including severe cases with pre-infection samples were considered necessary. From day 15 to 85, contracting clones showed balanced CD4/CD8 phenotypes, whereas a second wave of clones that expanded from day 15 to 37 leaned towards CD4+. Some responding clones were detected in pre-infection memory, which suggested that pre-existing cross-reactive memory T cells had joined the SARS-CoV-2 response.

The instrument was an Illumina NovaSeq 6000. TCRalpha and TCRbeta cDNA libraries were built by 5'RACE with constant-segment primers, adding sample barcodes and unique molecular identifiers. RNA was extracted from every sample with Trizol reagent. The libraries were amplified in two PCR steps, and the second step added a second sample barcode and Illumina TruSeq adapters. Sequencing of the libraries was done on an Illumina NovaSeq, producing 2 x 150 bp paired-end reads. Processing in the source paper ran as follows. Reads were demultiplexed and collapsed into UMI-guided consensus sequences with migec v1.2.7. Using mixcr v2.1.11, the UMI consensuses were aligned to TRA and TRB V and J templates and assembled into clonotypes. Expanded or contracted clonotypes were those called significant by both edgeR and NoisET, with noise models trained on biological replicates. For edgeR calls, the cutoffs were a false discovery rate-adjusted p below 0.01 and a log2 fold-change threshold of 1. As an exploratory analysis of dynamics, max-normalized trajectories of the 1000 most abundant clonotypes were examined with PCA combined with hierarchical clustering. Separately sequenced CD4+ and CD8+ repertoires were used to assign the CD4 or CD8 phenotype of responding clones. The public reads were quality trimmed at Q25 with fastp and then assembled into clones with MiXCR by TCRdb, keeping productive beta chains. Rows merge per CDR3 protein into single entries with the most common DNA and genes. The V and J calls follow TCRdb's processing rather than the paper's. In all, the sample holds roughly 170,000 distinct CDR3 sequences, and about a fifth of those were seen once. More than 20% of the sample lies in the top ten.

The specimen sequenced was PBMCs or a T cell subset sorted from them (not recorded which). The chain employs TRBV7-9 and TRBJ2-5, and perhaps TRBD1 as D gene, on 6 matching bases. The TCR was taken from an adult woman who had mild COVID-19 (a few samples of this study predate the infection). The sample titles of this study are shuffled in the database, so cell type and time point are left out; the donor was told from shared clones. The CDR3 here reads CASSSGQPQETQYF. The DNA is as follows: TGTGCCAGCAGCTCCGGACAGCCCCAAGAGACCCAGTACTTC.